A single TCR beta chain is shown here with its context. What antigen it recognizes has not been identified. One base away there is no much larger clone; base qualities are not given. This sample was included in a study of T cell responses to AZD1222 COVID-19 vaccine (dated by TCRdb to the early 2020s). With regard to the full study: AZD1222 recipients with second doses at about 4 weeks or about 12 weeks were pooled, because spike-specific TCR depth and breadth did not differ between schedules. Trial participants were enrolled by age into 18-55, 56-69 and 70-plus year subgroups, with 148, 28 and 57 TCR-sequenced participants respectively. A total of 233 trial participants underwent TCR sequencing, of whom about 200 had received two doses of AZD1222 and roughly 26 had received two doses of the MenACWY control vaccine.

This sample's time point label indicates: baseline before first vaccination. Samples from vaccinated people were obtained from the UK trials COV001 and COV002, which included a single-blind randomized controlled phase 2/3 trial of AZD1222 (ChAdOx1 nCoV-19) in healthy adults. For TCRbeta chain sequencing, PBMC samples from trial participants were taken at day 0 and at day 28 after the second dose. The junction shows trimming of 2 bases on V and 4 bases on J, and the gene matches do not reach 7 bases of it. CDR1 SGHAT and CDR2 FQDESV are derived from the germline V gene (reference sequence). The CDR3 starts with the cysteine, ends with the phenylalanine, and has 15 residues. The CDR3 DNA has 45 bases and is translated from base 1. The CDR3 regions of human TCRbeta chains were analyzed by immunosequencing. Concerning the study's data processing: Repertoire TCRs were matched against a reference library of SARS-CoV-2-specific TCRs generated with the MIRA antigen-specificity platform. Breadth was defined as the fraction of unique TCRs that were SARS-CoV-2-associated. Depth was defined as the fraction of total T cells that were SARS-CoV-2-associated. Using the MIRA data, every spike-specific TCR was mapped to the spike region that the TCR reacted to and assigned to either a CD4 or a CD8 class. Log10-transformed breadth and depth values were compared by one-way ANOVA with Sidak's multiple comparisons tests. Entries here come from immuneACCESS through TCRdb and include only in-frame sequences with V and J called. Some clones fail to appear in such tables; in the studies checked, an unresolved V gene covers under half of the shortfall, and the cause of the remainder is unknown. The V and J calls and clone size are taken from that table; D and trimming were inferred from the DNA. This sample gives about 150,000 clones in total; 88% of them show up just once. The ten largest clones take up 2% to 2.5% of the sample.

Broader findings and caveats from the paper: CD4 TCRs associated with the vaccine covered the entire spike protein, and the dominant responses were in regions 160-218 and 743-854. Spike-specific TCR breadth and depth rose significantly after two AZD1222 doses compared with day 0 and with MenACWY recipients. In the small 56-69-year group, the increase in depth fell short of significance, most likely because of low power. Because no day 14 peak-response samples were available, repertoires were characterized only after the peak T cell response. Reportedly, close to half of the unique spike-specific TCRs recognized epitopes lying outside the regions that are mutated in the B.1.351 and B.1.1.7 variants. Conclusions about previously exposed vaccinees are limited, since just 5 to 7 AZD1222 recipients were seropositive for SARS-CoV-2 at baseline. Participants were mostly white British, with more females than males. The authors suggested clonal diversity may have been underestimated.

The specimen was peripheral blood, collected on day 0 of AZD1222 vaccination. The sequence came from an adult in good health. This sequence uses TRBV11-1 and TRBJ1-1, with TRBD1 identical over 7 junction bases. The DNA sequence is given as TGTGCCAGCAGCTTAAGGGACAGCTCTTCCACTGAAGCTTTCTTT. It is translated as CASSLRDSSSTEAFF.